The next 22 T cell receptor beta chains were all read from a single sample in a study of blood T cell repertoires in COVID-19. Method: immunoSEQ multiplex PCR; TCRdb's copy keeps in-frame clones and lacks some. The table shows some 350,000 clones, with 70% to 90% occurring only once. The sequencing sample was made of PBMCs or T cells enriched from blood (not recorded which). The receptors shown here come from a woman in her 30s who had recovered from COVID-19.

This rearrangement joins TRBV10-3 to TRBJ2-5; TRBD1 agrees at 11 bases. Trimming at V came to 10 bases and at J to 1 base, leaving 8 bases not matched to a gene. The CDR3 has 15 residues. Per germline, CDR1 ENHRY and CDR2 SYGVKD. This chain's CDR3 is CASNWDRGVQETQYF. DNA for the CDR3: TGTGCCAGTAATTGGGACAGGGGGGTCCAAGAGACCCAGTACTTC.

The V gene is TRBV27, the J gene TRBJ2-3, with 8 nucleotides matching TRBD2. There are 16 residues in the CDR3. Germline CDR1 is MNHEY and CDR2 is SMNVEV (reference sequence). Trimming at V came to 1 base and at J to 1 base, leaving 4 bases not matched to a gene. This CDR3 is CASSLLVGGGTDTQYF. CDR3 DNA sequence: TGTGCCAGCAGTTTATTGGTCGGGGGGGGCACAGATACGCAGTATTTT.

This chain connects TRBV7-9 to TRBJ1-5, with D possibly matching TRBD1 (6 bases). Between the trimmed V and J ends, which lost 3 bases and 6 bases, there was a span of 12 bases. The CDR3 contains 14 residues. Germline V lookup: CDR1 SEHNR, CDR2 FQNEAQ (reference sequence). CDR3 bases: TGTGCCAGCAGCTTTACAGGGTTGGGTCAGCCCCAGCATTTT. This codes for CASSFTGLGQPQHF.

The rearrangement links TRBV19 to TRBJ2-1, with D perhaps TRBD2 (7 bases). Trimming cost V 6 bases and J 4 bases, with 16 bases left between them. The CDR3 runs 15 residues. Germline loops: CDR1 LNHDA, CDR2 SQIVND (reference sequence). CDR3 loop: CASSPPGGPYNEQFF. The CDR3 nucleotides read TGTGCCAGTAGCCCGCCCGGGGGGCCTTACAATGAGCAGTTCTTC. The full variable domain, its missing parts supplied by reference TRBV19 and TRBJ2-1, is DGGITQSPKYLFRKEGQNVTLSCEQNLNHDAMYWYRQDPGQGLRLIYYSQIVNDFQKGDIAEGYSVSREKKESFPLTVTSAQKNPTAFYLCASSPPGGPYNEQFFGPGTRLTVL.

Only one count was recorded for this clone. One end of the junction is discordant with germline, which a read error may explain. The V call is TRBV7-9, the J call TRBJ2-5, with D possibly being TRBD1 (6 bases). Looked up from germline, CDR1 is SEHNR and CDR2 is FQNEAQ (reference sequence). The CDR3 has 14 residues. CDR3 DNA: TGTGCCAGCAGCTTAGGGGGGCCACAAGAGGCCCAGTACTTC. This sequence encodes CASSLGGPQEAQYF.

J is TRBJ2-5 and V is TRBV7-2; 14 bases line up with TRBD2. The V segment lost 5 bases and the J segment 5 bases; nucleotides outside the gene matches: 10. Germline loops: CDR1 SGHTA, CDR2 FQGNSA. This CDR3 spans 17 amino acids. The CDR3 is CASSPFLTSGGVETQYF. The DNA of the CDR3 is TGTGCCAGCAGCCCCTTTCTGACTAGCGGGGGGGTCGAGACCCAGTACTTC. The full variable domain, in which reference TRBV7-2 and TRBJ2-5 provide the parts outside the CDR3, is GAGVSQSPSNKVTEKGKDVELRCDPISGHTALYWYRQSLGQGLEFLIYFQGNSAPDKSGLPSDRFSAERTGGSVSTLTIQRTQQEDSAVYLCASSPFLTSGGVETQYFGPGTRLLVL.

V usage is TRBV5-1 and J usage is TRBJ1-3; 8 bases are shared with TRBD1. The length of the CDR3 is 16 residues. Germline-derived CDR1 and CDR2 are SGHRS and YFSETQ. With V trimmed by 0 bases and J by 3 bases, 5 bases remained unmatched. This CDR3 reads CASSLAPGGGGNTIYF. CDR3 DNA: TGCGCCAGCAGCTTGGCCCCAGGGGGCGGTGGAAACACCATATATTTT.

The chain joins TRBV6-5 to TRBJ1-5, with D perhaps matching TRBD1 (5 bases). The CDR3 extends over 12 amino acids. The V end was cut by 7 bases, the J end by 10 bases, with 14 bases between. Germline CDR1 and CDR2: MNHEY and SVGAGI. The CDR3 coding sequence is TGTGCCAGCACCCCGGGGGGGGGTCCCCAGCATTTT. It codes for CASTPGGGPQHF.

The chain combines TRBV6-5 with TRBJ2-7, with TRBD2 as a possible D gene (5 bases). CDR1 and CDR2 from the germline V gene are MNHEY and SVGAGI. V was pared by 6 bases and J by 7 bases, with 16 bases between. The CDR3 totals 13 residues. CDR3 nucleotides: TGTGCCAGCAGCCCGTCGGCGGGCTTGGAGCAGTACTTC. The encoded protein is CASSPSAGLEQYF.

The gene calls are TRBV9 and TRBJ1-2; D remains ambiguous. The germline V gene has CDR1 SGDLS and CDR2 YYNGEE. The CDR3 is 12 residues long. With 8 bases removed from V and 4 bases from J, the gap between germline ends came to 12 bases. The CDR3 is CASGHEGYGYTF. The CDR3 nucleotides read TGTGCCAGTGGTCATGAGGGCTATGGCTACACCTTC.

The rearrangement links TRBV3-1 (or the pseudogene TRBV3-2) to TRBJ2-2, with 7 bases aligning to TRBD1. J gave up 1 base and V 4 bases, and 3 bases lay outside the gene matches. Germline V CDR1 and CDR2: LGHDT, YNNKEL (reference sequence). The CDR3 covers 15 residues. The CDR3 here is CASSRGQENTGELFF. In DNA, the CDR3 is TGTGCCAGCAGCCGCGGACAGGAGAACACCGGGGAGCTGTTTTTT.

On this clone itself: Other DNA variants within this sample encode the same CDR3. This rearrangement joins TRBV28 to TRBJ1-2, with 7 bases fitting TRBD1. This CDR3 has 14 residues. The V gene's germline CDR1 is MDHEN and CDR2 SYDVKM. The V segment lost 3 bases and the J segment 0 bases; nucleotides outside the gene matches: 1. Written as DNA, the CDR3 is TGTGCCAGCAGTTTGGGACAGTCTAACTATGGCTACACCTTC. Amino acids: CASSLGQSNYGYTF.

The chain recombines TRBV13 with TRBJ1-5; 7 nucleotides agree with TRBD1. The CDR3 covers 15 residues. The germline gives CDR1 PRHDT, CDR2 FYEKMQ (reference sequence). V lost 0 bases to trimming and J lost 2 bases; unmatched junction nucleotides: 1. CDR3 coding DNA: TGTGCCAGCAGCTTAGGAGGGGGCGGCAATCAGCCCCAGCATTTT. This codes for CASSLGGGGNQPQHF.

The chain links TRBV10-3 to TRBJ1-5, with D possibly TRBD1 on 5 matching bases. The germline gives CDR1 ENHRY, CDR2 SYGVKD. The V and J ends lost 5 bases and 3 bases respectively, with 11 bases between them. The CDR3 covers 14 residues. CDR3 protein: CAISTTRDNQPQHF. In DNA, the CDR3 is TGTGCCATCAGTACCACCAGGGACAATCAGCCCCAGCATTTT.

This clone appeared a few times. This chain links TRBV4-1 with TRBJ1-2, with 7 bases identical to TRBD1. CDR1 and CDR2 from the germline V gene are MGHRA and YSYEKL. The CDR3 length is 17 residues. The ends lost 0 bases at V and 4 bases at J; junction bases unmatched: 11. CDR3 nucleotides: TGCGCCAGCAGCCAAGACACCTCGACAGGGAACGGCTATGGCTACACCTTC. As protein: CASSQDTSTGNGYGYTF.

The chain carries TRBV30 and TRBJ1-1, with TRBD1 matching over 9 bases. The J segment lost 4 bases and the V segment lost 5 bases, leaving 5 bases of the junction unmatched. Germline V gene sequence: CDR1 GTSNPN, CDR2 SVGIG (reference sequence). The CDR3 is 13 residues long. The CDR3 region is CAWAGQGFTEAFF. The CDR3 nucleotides read TGTGCCTGGGCGGGACAGGGATTCACTGAAGCTTTCTTT.

The chain is built from TRBV7-2 and TRBJ2-5, with TRBD1 matching over 7 bases. CDR1 is SGHTA and CDR2 is FQGNSA in the germline V gene. The V gene end was trimmed by 4 bases and the J gene end by 5 bases; junction bases not matched to a gene: 19. This CDR3 has 18 amino acids. The CDR3 protein is CASSSHRDSWVREETQYF. CDR3 DNA: TGTGCCAGCAGCTCTCACCGGGACAGCTGGGTCCGCGAGGAGACCCAGTACTTC.

This chain uses TRBV28 with TRBJ1-2; D might be TRBD1 (5 bases). Germline CDR1 MDHEN, CDR2 SYDVKM. Trimming left V 3 bases short and J 8 bases short, with 25 bases between. The CDR3 has 17 residues. The CDR3 sequence is CASSFWGRTSPDPGYTF. In DNA, the CDR3 is TGTGCCAGCAGTTTTTGGGGAAGGACAAGTCCTGATCCCGGCTACACCTTC.

A single count supports this clone. The genes are TRBV4-2 and TRBJ1-3; D gene ambiguous. Germline CDR1 and CDR2: LGHNA and YNFKEQ. V lost 0 bases, J lost 2 bases, and 14 bases lay in between. This CDR3 is built from 17 residues. CDR3 loop: CASSQDGPRRPGNTIYF. For the CDR3, the DNA is TGTGCCAGCAGCCAAGATGGGCCGAGGAGGCCTGGAAACACCATATATTTT.

Details on this clone: This CDR3 is also generated by other DNA sequences in the sample. V gene TRBV19 combines with J gene TRBJ1-3; D is ambiguous. This CDR3 has 13 residues. The V and J ends lost 2 bases and 4 bases respectively, with 6 bases between them. Per the germline V gene, CDR1 is LNHDA and CDR2 is SQIVND (reference sequence). CDR3 amino acids: CASSINSGNTIYF. In DNA, the CDR3 is TGTGCCAGTAGTATAAATAGCGGAAACACCATATATTTT. The full variable domain, rest sourced from reference TRBV19 and TRBJ1-3, is DGGITQSPKYLFRKEGQNVTLSCEQNLNHDAMYWYRQDPGQGLRLIYYSQIVNDFQKGDIAEGYSVSREKKESFPLTVTSAQKNPTAFYLCASSINSGNTIYFGEGSWLTVV.

This chain links TRBV6-6 with TRBJ1-2; 8 nucleotides line up with TRBD1. Losses at the gene ends were 4 bases for V and 4 bases for J; bases not matched to a gene: 8. Germline V gene lookup returns CDR1 MNHNY and CDR2 SVGAGI (reference sequence). This CDR3 has 15 residues. In nucleotides, the CDR3 is TGTGCCAGCAGTTTGCCGGGACAGGTCGTCTATGGCTACACCTTC. The encoded protein is CASSLPGQVVYGYTF.

The table lists this clone with many counts. The chain links TRBV30 to TRBJ2-7; D remains ambiguous. This CDR3 region has 13 residues. Per the germline V gene, CDR1 is GTSNPN and CDR2 is SVGIG (reference sequence). V lost 0 bases and J 2 bases, leaving 8 bases between the germline ends. CDR3 protein: CAWSVARAYEQYF. DNA for the CDR3: TGTGCCTGGAGTGTGGCTAGAGCCTACGAGCAGTACTTC. Full variable domain (missing parts from reference TRBV30 and TRBJ2-7): SQTIHQWPATLVQPVGSPLSLECTVEGTSNPNLYWYRQAAGRGLQLLFYSVGIGQISSEVPQNLSASRPQDRQFILSSKKLLLSDSGFYLCAWSVARAYEQYFGPGTRLTVT.